What follows is one TCR beta chain and its context. Antigen specificity is unknown. The data were obtained in a study of CD8 T cells in ankylosing spondylitis. Construction of TCR beta libraries was performed using quantitative 5'-RACE with molecular barcodes. TCRdb reanalysed the 5' RACE reads using MiXCR and keeps one entry per CDR3 protein. The sample lists fewer than 750,000 distinct CDR3 sequences, roughly 19% occurring once. V was trimmed by 4 bases and J by 8 bases, leaving 15 bases between them. This CDR3 contains 14 residues. Per the germline V gene, CDR1 is LGHDT and CDR2 is YNNKEL (reference sequence). Study-level findings and limits: Both synovial fluid and blood in reactive arthritis had previously been reported to carry some motif variants. The study identified a TCR beta motif of seven or eight highly homologous variants that appeared characteristic of ankylosing spondylitis blood.

The sample consisted of blood, either unsorted or a sorted T cell fraction (not recorded which). V usage is TRBV3-1 and J usage is TRBJ2-1; no definite D call. The clonotype originates from a male donor with ankylosing spondylitis. CDR3 in amino acids: CASSPTESLYEQFF. In DNA, the CDR3 is TGTGCCAGCAGCCCTACGGAGTCCCTTTATGAGCAGTTCTTC.